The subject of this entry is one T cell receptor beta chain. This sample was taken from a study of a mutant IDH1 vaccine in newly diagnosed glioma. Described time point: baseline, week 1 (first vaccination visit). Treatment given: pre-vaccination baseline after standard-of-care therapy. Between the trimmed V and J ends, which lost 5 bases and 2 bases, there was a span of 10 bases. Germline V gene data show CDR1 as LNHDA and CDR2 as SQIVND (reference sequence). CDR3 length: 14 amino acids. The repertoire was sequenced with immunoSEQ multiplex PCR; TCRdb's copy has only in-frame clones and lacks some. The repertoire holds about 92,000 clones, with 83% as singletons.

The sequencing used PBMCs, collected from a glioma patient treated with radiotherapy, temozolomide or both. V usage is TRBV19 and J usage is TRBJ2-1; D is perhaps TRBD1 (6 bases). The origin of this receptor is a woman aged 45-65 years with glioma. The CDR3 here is CASSLWGPYNEQFF. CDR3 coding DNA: TGTGCCAGTAGTCTTTGGGGGCCCTACAATGAGCAGTTCTTC.